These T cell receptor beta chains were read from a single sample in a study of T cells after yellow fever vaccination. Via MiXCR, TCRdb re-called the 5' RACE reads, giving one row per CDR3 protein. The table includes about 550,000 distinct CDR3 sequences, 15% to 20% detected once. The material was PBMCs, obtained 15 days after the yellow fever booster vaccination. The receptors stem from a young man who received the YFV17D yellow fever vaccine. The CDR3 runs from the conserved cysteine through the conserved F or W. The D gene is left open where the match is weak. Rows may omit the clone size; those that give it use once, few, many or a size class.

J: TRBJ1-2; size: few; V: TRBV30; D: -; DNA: TGTGCCTGGAGTGCGTTGGGCTATGGCTACACCTTC; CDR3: CAWSALGYGYTF
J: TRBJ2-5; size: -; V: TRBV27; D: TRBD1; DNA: TGTGCCAGCAGTATCAACAGGGGCGGCGAGACCCAGTACTTC; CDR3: CASSINRGGETQYF
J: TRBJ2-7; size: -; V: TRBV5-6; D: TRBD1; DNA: TGTGTCAGCAGCTTACTGGGACAGGGCTACGAGCAGTACTTC; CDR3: CVSSLLGQGYEQYF
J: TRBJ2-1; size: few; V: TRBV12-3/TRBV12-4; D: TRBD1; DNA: TGTGCCAGCAGTCGGTCAGGGGGATATGAGCAGTTCTTC; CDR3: CASSRSGGYEQFF
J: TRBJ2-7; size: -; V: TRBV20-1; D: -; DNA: TGCAGTGTTAGGACCGGGTCAAGCCAGTACGAGCAGTACTTC; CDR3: CSVRTGSSQYEQYF
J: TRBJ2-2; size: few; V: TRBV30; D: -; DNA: TGTGCCTGGAGGGCGGTACCCGACACCGGGGAGCTGTTTTTT; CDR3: CAWRAVPDTGELFF
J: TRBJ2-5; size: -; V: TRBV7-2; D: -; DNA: TGTGCCAGCAGCCCAGGGCAGTTGGAGACCCAGTACTTC; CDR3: CASSPGQLETQYF
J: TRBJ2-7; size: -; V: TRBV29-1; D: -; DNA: TGCAGCGTTACACCGGGACCGCAATCCTACGAGCAGTACTTC; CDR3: CSVTPGPQSYEQYF
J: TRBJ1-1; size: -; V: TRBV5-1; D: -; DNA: TGCGCCAGCAGAATCGGGAGCATGAACACTGAAGCTTTCTTT; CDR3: CASRIGSMNTEAFF
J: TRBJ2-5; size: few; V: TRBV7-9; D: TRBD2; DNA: TGTGCCAGCAGCTTCGGCGCGGGAGAGCAAGAGACCCAGTACTTC; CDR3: CASSFGAGEQETQYF
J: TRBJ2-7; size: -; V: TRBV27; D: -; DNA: TGTGCCAGCAGTCCAGACAGGTTCACCTACGAGCAGTACTTC; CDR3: CASSPDRFTYEQYF
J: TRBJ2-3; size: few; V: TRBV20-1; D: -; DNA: TGCAGTGCTAGAGATCCCCGCGGGCCGCAGTATTTT; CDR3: CSARDPRGPQYF
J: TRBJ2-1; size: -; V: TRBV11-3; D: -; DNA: TGTGCCAGCAGCTCGTACGGGGGCGATGAGCTGTTCTTC; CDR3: CASSSYGGDELFF
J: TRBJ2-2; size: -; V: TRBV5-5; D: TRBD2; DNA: TGTGCCAGCCGTACCGGGACTAGCGACCTGAACACCGGGGAGCTGTTTTTT; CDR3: CASRTGTSDLNTGELFF
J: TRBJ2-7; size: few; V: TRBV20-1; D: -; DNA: TGCAGTGCTAGAGGGGCGGGAGAGCAGTACTTC; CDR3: CSARGAGEQYF
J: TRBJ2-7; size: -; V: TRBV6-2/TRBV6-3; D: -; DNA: TGTGCCAGCAGTTACTCGTCTGGGGGTCGGAAGCAGTACTTC; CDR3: CASSYSSGGRKQYF
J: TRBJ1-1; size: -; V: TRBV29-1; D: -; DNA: TGCAGCGTTGAGGTCGGAGGAGCTGAAGCTTTCTTT; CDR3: CSVEVGGAEAFF
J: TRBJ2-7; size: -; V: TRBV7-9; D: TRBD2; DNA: TGTGCCAGCAGGCTCCCGGGACTAGCTTCCGAGCAGTACTTC; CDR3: CASRLPGLASEQYF
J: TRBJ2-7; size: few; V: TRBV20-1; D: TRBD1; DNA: TGCAGTGCCCGGGACAGGGGGCAATACGAGCAGTACTTC; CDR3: CSARDRGQYEQYF
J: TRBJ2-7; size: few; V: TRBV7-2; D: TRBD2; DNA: TGTGCCAGCAGCTTTAGCACTAGCGGCTTTTACGAGCAGTACTTC; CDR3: CASSFSTSGFYEQYF
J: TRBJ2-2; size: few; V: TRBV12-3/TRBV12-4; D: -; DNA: TGTGCCAGCAGCGGAGGAGGGGAGCTGTTTTTT; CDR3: CASSGGGELFF
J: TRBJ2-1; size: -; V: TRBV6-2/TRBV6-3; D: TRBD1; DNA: TGTGCCAGCAGTAAACAGGGGGCGAGCCCGCGGGATGAGCAGTTCTTC; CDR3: CASSKQGASPRDEQFF
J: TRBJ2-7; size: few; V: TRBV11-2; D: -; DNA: TGTGCCAGCAGCTACAGAGGGTTAGGCGAGCAGTACTTC; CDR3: CASSYRGLGEQYF
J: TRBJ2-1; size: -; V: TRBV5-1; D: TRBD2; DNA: TGCGCCAGCAGCTCGGGGCTAGCGGAAACCGGTGAGCAGTTCTTC; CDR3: CASSSGLAETGEQFF
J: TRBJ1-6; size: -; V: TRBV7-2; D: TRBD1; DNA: TGTGCCAGCGCAAGCCGGGACAGGGGTTCACCCCTCCACTTT; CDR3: CASASRDRGSPLHF
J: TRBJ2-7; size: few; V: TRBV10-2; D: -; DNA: TGCGCCAGCAGTGACCCGCAGGGAGTGCACGAGCAGTACTTC; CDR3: CASSDPQGVHEQYF
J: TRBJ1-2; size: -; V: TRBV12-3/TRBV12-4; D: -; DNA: TGTGCCAGCAGTTTAACAGGGTCGGTTGGCTACACCTTC; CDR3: CASSLTGSVGYTF
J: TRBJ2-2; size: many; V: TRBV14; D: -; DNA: TGTGCCAGCAGCAACACCGGGGAGCTGTTTTTT; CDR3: CASSNTGELFF
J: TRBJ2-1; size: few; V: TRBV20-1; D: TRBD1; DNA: TGCAGTGCTCCACAGGGGCTGAGCTCCTACAATGAGCAGTTCTTC; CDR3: CSAPQGLSSYNEQFF